This TCR beta chain was sequenced in a study of T cell responses to AZD1222 COVID-19 vaccine. Notes on this clone: Its antigen is currently unknown.

The V end was cut by 6 bases, the J end by 1 base, with 9 bases between. Germline V gene data show CDR1 as MNHEY and CDR2 as SVGAGI. The CDR3 contains 13 residues. Regarding the study as a whole: Just a handful of AZD1222 recipients tested seropositive at baseline. Researchers report vaccine-associated CD4 TCRs spanning spike, with dominance at 160-218 and 743-854.

The protocol was immunoSEQ multiplex PCR, while the TCRdb copy is restricted to in-frame clones and leaves out a portion. The repertoire has more than 150,000 clones, around 94% of them found once; the top ten carry roughly a tenth. Sequenced here: peripheral blood, sampled on day 0 of AZD1222 vaccination. The clonotype originates from an adult in good health. The gene calls are TRBV6-5 and TRBJ1-1, with D perhaps TRBD1 (5 bases). The CDR3 is CASSRRGNTEAFF. The CDR3 DNA reads as TGTGCCAGCAGCCGAAGGGGGAACACTGAAGCTTTCTTT.